These 18 T cell receptor beta chains share one sample of origin, sequenced in a study of blood T cells in healthy people across ages. Primed by a sample-barcoded 5' primer and a J-beta primer mix, a second PCR proceeded for about 7 to 11 cycles. TCRdb ran MiXCR on the 5' RACE reads and lists one entry per CDR3 protein. Counted here are 550,000 to 750,000 distinct CDR3 sequences, more than 20% occurring once; the ten biggest clones make up 3% to 4.5%. Sequences were obtained from blood. These receptor sequences come from a man aged 70 or older in good health.

The chain employs TRBV7-9 and TRBJ2-5; maybe TRBD2 (6 bases). The J call is doubtful: the DNA matches TRBJ2-1 better. CDR3 length equals 12 residues. Germline CDR1 SEHNR, CDR2 FQNEAQ (reference sequence). DNA of the CDR3: TGTGCCAGCGTCCTCGGAGGGGATGAGCAGTTCTTC. It codes for CASVLGGDEQFF.

This clonotype has more than one count but fewer than ten. The chain employs TRBV29-1 and TRBJ2-1; TRBD2 aligns across 7 bases. The CDR3 spans 16 residues. V was pared by 2 bases and J by 1 base, with 8 bases of the junction left unmatched. Germline CDR1 and CDR2: SQVTM and ANQGSEA. CDR3 nucleotides: TGCAGCGTTGAAAGCAGTTCAGCGGGATCCTACAATGAGCAGTTCTTC. Protein: CSVESSSAGSYNEQFF.

This clonotype was detected only a few times. V and J are TRBV20-1 and TRBJ2-3; no reliable D call. Germline V gene data show CDR1 as DFQATT and CDR2 as SNEGSKA (reference sequence). This CDR3 has 15 amino acids. V was pared by 0 bases and J by 6 bases, with 16 bases between. CDR3 loop: CSARDRVVEVDTQYF. The CDR3 nucleotides read TGCAGTGCTAGAGATAGAGTCGTTGAGGTTGATACGCAGTATTTT.

This clonotype was observed a handful of times. The V call is TRBV3-1, the J call TRBJ2-7, with D possibly being TRBD2 (5 bases). The CDR3 runs 16 residues. Germline V CDR1 and CDR2: LGHDT, YNNKEL (reference sequence). V was trimmed by 0 bases and J by 0 bases, leaving 12 bases between them. The CDR3 DNA is TGTGCCAGCAGCCAAGATGCGGGTGGCAGCTCCTACGAGCAGTACTTC. Translation gives CASSQDAGGSSYEQYF.

This clonotype has only a few counts. DNA for the CDR3: TGTGCCAGCAGCGTCAACACTTTGCCGGGCGAGCAGTACTTC. Encoded protein: CASSVNTLPGEQYF. The rearrangement uses TRBV9 and TRBJ2-7; no definite D call. V was shortened by 2 bases and J by 6 bases, with 15 bases between the two germline ends. This CDR3 contains 14 residues. Germline CDR1 is SGDLS and CDR2 is YYNGEE.

This clonotype was recorded a few times. The chain joins TRBV4-2 to TRBJ2-1; D is undetermined. CDR1 and CDR2 from the germline V gene are LGHNA and YNFKEQ. The CDR3 is 16 residues long. V lost 1 base, J lost 2 bases, and 12 bases lay in between. The DNA of the CDR3 is TGTGCCAGCAGCCAAGTGAGACTCTACCCCTACAATGAGCAGTTCTTC. This translates into CASSQVRLYPYNEQFF.

A few counts support this clonotype. The J gene is TRBJ1-3, the V gene TRBV20-1, with a weak D call TRBD1 (6 bases). Germline values: CDR1 DFQATT, CDR2 SNEGSKA (reference sequence). CDR3 length: 13 amino acids. Trimming removed 5 bases at V and 4 bases at J, with 12 bases between. In nucleotides, the CDR3 is TGCAGTGCTGCCGGGGGGCTAGGAAACACCATATATTTT. It is translated as CSAAGGLGNTIYF.

V gene TRBV7-9 combines with J gene TRBJ1-5; D perhaps matches TRBD1 (5 bases). The CDR3 is 15 residues long. V was cut by 4 bases and J by 8 bases, with 18 bases left in between. The germline CDR1 and CDR2 sequences are SEHNR and FQNEAQ (reference sequence). In nucleotides, the CDR3 is TGTGCCAGCAGCTCAGGGACGGGTAGAGTAAAGCCCCAGCATTTT. Amino acids: CASSSGTGRVKPQHF.

The chain combines TRBV7-2 with TRBJ2-7; 9 bases line up with TRBD2. The CDR3 length is 14 residues. With V trimmed by 6 bases and J by 2 bases, 5 bases remained unmatched. Germline lookup yields CDR1 SGHTA and CDR2 FQGNSA. CDR3 sequence reads: CASRRPSGTYEQYF. CDR3 coding DNA: TGTGCCAGCAGACGTCCTAGCGGGACCTACGAGCAGTACTTC.

At least ten counts were recorded for this clonotype. Sequence at one end of the junction differs from germline and may be a read error. V is TRBV7-7 and J is TRBJ1-5; 10 bases fit TRBD1. Germline V gene sequence: CDR1 SSHAT, CDR2 FNYEAQ (reference sequence). This CDR3 is 16 amino acids long. The CDR3 nucleotides read TGTGCTAGCAGCTTAACCCCCGACAGGGGGCTGGTGCCCCAGCATTTT. Translating it yields CASSLTPDRGLVPQHF.

In this sample, this clonotype turned up a few times. This sequence joins TRBV18 and TRBJ1-1; no clear D gene. Trimming took 2 bases from V and 1 from J, leaving 5 bases between them. The germline CDR1 and CDR2 sequences are KGHSH and LQKENI. There are 13 residues in the CDR3. CDR3 nucleotides: TGTGCCAGCTCACCAGAACCGAACACTGAAGCTTTCTTT. Encoded protein: CASSPEPNTEAFF.

The chain links TRBV28 to TRBJ2-1; 7 bases line up with TRBD1. The J call is doubtful: the DNA matches TRBJ2-7 better. The CDR3 loop spans 14 amino acids. Germline V gene lookup returns CDR1 MDHEN and CDR2 SYDVKM. The CDR3 sequence: CASSFPGQSYEQYF. For the CDR3, the DNA is TGTGCCAGCAGTTTCCCGGGACAGAGCTACGAGCAGTACTTC.

This clonotype showed up many times. The V call is TRBV5-1, the J call TRBJ2-3; the match to TRBD1 covers 9 bases. CDR1 is SGHRS, CDR2 YFSETQ, per germline. J lost 6 bases, V lost 4 bases, and 3 bases had no gene match. The CDR3 totals 13 residues. CDR3 sequence reads: CASSEGQGDTQYF. The CDR3 region has the DNA TGCGCCAGCAGCGAGGGACAGGGCGATACGCAGTATTTT.

The gene calls are TRBV7-9 and TRBJ2-5, with D perhaps being TRBD1 or TRBD2 (5 bases each). CDR1 is SEHNR and CDR2 is FQNEAQ in the germline V gene (reference sequence). Trimming removed 5 bases at V and 7 bases at J, with 17 bases between. This CDR3 is 14 amino acids long. CDR3 coding DNA: TGTGCCAGCAGCCTCGGGGCCGCTTGGGGGACCCAGTACTTC. Translation: CASSLGAAWGTQYF.

A few counts support this clonotype. The gene calls are TRBV6-2 or TRBV6-3 and TRBJ2-2; 8 bases align to TRBD2. Per germline, CDR1 MNHEY and CDR2 SVGEGT. The CDR3 sequence is 15 residues long. V dropped 6 bases and J dropped 3; count of bases not matched to a gene: 6. The chain's CDR3 is CASRPSGSDTGELFF. The CDR3 nucleotides read TGTGCCAGCAGACCCAGCGGGAGTGACACCGGGGAGCTGTTTTTT.

This clonotype was seen a handful of times. The chain uses TRBV20-1 and TRBJ2-3; TRBD1 or TRBD2 may be the D gene (6 bases each). This CDR3 has 13 amino acids. The V and J ends lost 8 bases and 6 bases respectively, with 18 bases between them. Germline CDR1 is DFQATT and CDR2 is SNEGSKA (reference sequence). In nucleotides, the CDR3 is TGCAGTCCCACGGCAGGGGCGGGGGATACGCAGTATTTT. Encoded protein: CSPTAGAGDTQYF.

This clonotype was detected a few times. This sequence joins TRBV7-3 and TRBJ2-1; the match to TRBD2 covers 13 bases. V dropped 0 bases and J dropped 11; count of bases not matched to a gene: 4. Germline V gives CDR1 SGHTA, CDR2 FQGTGA. CDR3 length: 15 residues. DNA for the CDR3: TGTGCCAGCAGCTTAACGGGGACTAGCGGGACCCAGCAGTTCTTC. This encodes CASSLTGTSGTQQFF.

This clonotype was recorded only once. The chain links TRBV20-1 to TRBJ2-3; TRBD2 is a possible D gene (6 bases). Trimming removed 6 bases at V and 3 bases at J, with 19 bases between. CDR1 and CDR2 (germline): DFQATT, SNEGSKA (reference sequence). The CDR3 runs to 15 residues. The CDR3 region is CSAPSLGRSTDTQYF. In DNA, the CDR3 is TGCAGTGCCCCAAGTTTGGGGAGGTCGACAGATACGCAGTATTTT.